This T cell receptor (beta chain) was sequenced for a study of blood T cell repertoires in COVID-19 (dated by TCRdb to 2018 to 2020). Background for the entire study: Samples from collaborators originated in the United States, Italy and Spain and spanned both the acute and convalescent phases of COVID-19. The samples were drawn from the first 160 participants of the ongoing ImmuneRACE study and from over a thousand subjects provided by 6 global collaborators. The repertoires were released in a freely available public database meant as a resource for research on the immune response to SARS-CoV-2. The dataset comprised deeply sampled blood TCRbeta repertoires from subjects exposed to, actively infected with, or recovered from COVID-19. The prospective study material was composed of cDNA or gDNA derived from T cells, B-cell-depleted T cells, or PBMCs. The sample metadata nearly always contained a de-identified subject ID, COVID-19 status, age in years and sex. Where available, HLA class I and class II types were obtained from metadata supplied by the sample provider rather than from assay-based typing.

The immunoSEQ Assay, a bias-controlled multiplex PCR, was used to amplify TCRbeta CDR3 regions from genomic DNA. In the authors' own workflow: Within the assay, amplification of reference gene primers was used to estimate how many nucleated cells each sample contained. Sequence reads were collapsed and filtered to measure the absolute abundance of every unique TCRbeta CDR3 rearrangement. For each sample, productive Simpson clonality was calculated as the square root of Simpson's diversity index across productive rearrangements. TCRdb holds this immuneACCESS table with in-frame rearrangements only. Some clones are missing; in checked studies, unresolved V genes explain under half, and the rest has no known cause. Clone size and the V and J calls come from that table; the DNA yielded D and trimming. The sample data list 400,000 to 500,000 clones, and about 88% of these were observed just once. The top ten clones comprise 1.2% to 1.5% of the sample.

With respect to this clone: Its recognized antigen is unknown. No clone much larger than this one lies a single base away; base qualities are absent.

In the prospective study, participants were about 18 to 100 years old, resided in about two dozen geographic areas of the United States, and were enrolled through a virtual design. Cohort assignment in the prospective study relied on participant-reported clinical history from a screening survey and a study questionnaire. A participant counted as exposed if, within 2 weeks of entering the study, that participant had been in contact with someone who had a PCR-confirmed or clinician-diagnosed COVID-19 case. Each participant in the prospective study had whole blood, serum and a nasopharyngeal or oropharyngeal swab collected by mobile phlebotomists. Participants in the prospective study had the option to provide additional blood draws and questionnaires over a 2-month period. Blood samples from the prospective study were shipped frozen or at room temperature prior to DNA extraction. Points the paper makes about the study in general: The amount of clinical and demographic metadata varied by source and participant and was provided uncurated.

The material sequenced was PBMCs or T cells enriched from blood (not recorded which). This TCR came from a woman between 18 and 29 years old who had been exposed to COVID-19.

The CDR3 region reads CASSRQGAFYEQYF. The DNA reads TGTGCCAGCAGTAGACAGGGGGCTTTCTACGAGCAGTACTTC. The chain is encoded by TRBV28 joined to TRBJ2-7; TRBD1 fits 10 bases in the junction. Per the germline V gene, MDHEN is the CDR1 and SYDVKM is the CDR2. Trimmed from V: 5 bases; trimmed from J: 3 bases; junction bases lacking a gene match: 4. The CDR3 runs 14 residues from the cysteine to the phenylalanine. The DNA shown is the 42-base CDR3, in frame from base 1.